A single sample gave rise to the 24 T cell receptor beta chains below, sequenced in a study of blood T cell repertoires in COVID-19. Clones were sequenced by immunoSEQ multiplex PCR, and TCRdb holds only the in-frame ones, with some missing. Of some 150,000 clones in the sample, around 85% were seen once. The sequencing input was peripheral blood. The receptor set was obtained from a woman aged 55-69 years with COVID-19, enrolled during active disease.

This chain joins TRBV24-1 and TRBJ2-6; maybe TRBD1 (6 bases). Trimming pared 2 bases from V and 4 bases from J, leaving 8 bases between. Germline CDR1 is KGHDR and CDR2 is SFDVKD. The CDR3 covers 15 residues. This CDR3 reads CATSDSGAGANVLTF. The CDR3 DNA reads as TGTGCCACCAGTGATTCAGGGGCAGGGGCCAACGTCCTGACTTTC.

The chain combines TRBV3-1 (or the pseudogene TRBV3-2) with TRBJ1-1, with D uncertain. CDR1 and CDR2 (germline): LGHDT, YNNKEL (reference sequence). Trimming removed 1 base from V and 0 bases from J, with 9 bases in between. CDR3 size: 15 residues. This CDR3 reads CASSQVSHMNTEAFF. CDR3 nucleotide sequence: TGTGCCAGCAGCCAAGTGTCCCACATGAACACTGAAGCTTTCTTT.

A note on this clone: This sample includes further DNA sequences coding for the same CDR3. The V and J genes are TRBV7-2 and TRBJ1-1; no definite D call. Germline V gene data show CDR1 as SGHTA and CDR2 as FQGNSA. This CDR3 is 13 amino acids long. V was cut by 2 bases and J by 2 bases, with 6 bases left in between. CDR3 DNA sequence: TGTGCCAGCAGCTTAAGAGGCAACACTGAAGCTTTCTTT. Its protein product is CASSLRGNTEAFF.

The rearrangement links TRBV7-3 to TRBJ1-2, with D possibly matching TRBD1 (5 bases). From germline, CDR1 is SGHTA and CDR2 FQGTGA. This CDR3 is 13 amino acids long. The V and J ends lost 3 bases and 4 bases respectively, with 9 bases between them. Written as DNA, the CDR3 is TGTGCCAGCAGCTTGGGGGGTCCCTATGGCTACACCTTC. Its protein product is CASSLGGPYGYTF.

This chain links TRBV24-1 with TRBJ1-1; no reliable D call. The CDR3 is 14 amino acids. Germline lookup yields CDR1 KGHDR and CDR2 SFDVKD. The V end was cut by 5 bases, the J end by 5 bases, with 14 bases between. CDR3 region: CATSVGGLGTEAFF. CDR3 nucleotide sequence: TGTGCCACCAGTGTGGGAGGCCTAGGGACTGAAGCTTTCTTT.

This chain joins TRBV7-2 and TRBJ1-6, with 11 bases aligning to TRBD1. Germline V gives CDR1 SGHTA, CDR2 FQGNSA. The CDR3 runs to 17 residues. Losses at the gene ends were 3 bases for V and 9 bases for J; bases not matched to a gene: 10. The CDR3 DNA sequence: TGTGCCAGCAGCTTGGGCCCGGGGGGGACAGGGGGTTCACCCCTCCACTTT. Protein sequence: CASSLGPGGTGGSPLHF.

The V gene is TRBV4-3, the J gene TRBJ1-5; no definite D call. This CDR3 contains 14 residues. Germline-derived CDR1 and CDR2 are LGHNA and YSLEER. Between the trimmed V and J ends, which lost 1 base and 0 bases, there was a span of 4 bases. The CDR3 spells CASSQAGSNQPQHF. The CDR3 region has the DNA TGCGCCAGCAGCCAAGCAGGTAGCAATCAGCCCCAGCATTTT.

The CDR3 is CASSPFDGDTEAFF. The CDR3 nucleotides are TGTGCCAGCTCACCATTTGACGGGGACACTGAAGCTTTCTTT. The chain carries TRBV18 and TRBJ1-1, with no clear D. V shed 2 bases and J shed 3 bases, with 10 bases lying between them. Germline-derived CDR1 and CDR2 are KGHSH and LQKENI. The CDR3 is made up of 14 amino acids.

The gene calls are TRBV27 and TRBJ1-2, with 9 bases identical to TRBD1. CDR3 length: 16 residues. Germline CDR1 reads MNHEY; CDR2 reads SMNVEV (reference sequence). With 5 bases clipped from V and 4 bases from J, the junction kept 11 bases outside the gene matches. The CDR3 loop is CASSVTGTGSGYGYTF. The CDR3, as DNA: TGTGCCAGCAGTGTCACCGGGACAGGGTCTGGCTATGGCTACACCTTC.

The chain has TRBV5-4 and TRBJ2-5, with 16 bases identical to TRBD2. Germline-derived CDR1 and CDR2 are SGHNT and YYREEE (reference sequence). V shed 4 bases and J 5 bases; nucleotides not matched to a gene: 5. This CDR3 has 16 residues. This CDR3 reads CASSPGTSGRGETQYF. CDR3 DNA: TGTGCCAGCAGCCCCGGGACTAGCGGGAGGGGCGAGACCCAGTACTTC.

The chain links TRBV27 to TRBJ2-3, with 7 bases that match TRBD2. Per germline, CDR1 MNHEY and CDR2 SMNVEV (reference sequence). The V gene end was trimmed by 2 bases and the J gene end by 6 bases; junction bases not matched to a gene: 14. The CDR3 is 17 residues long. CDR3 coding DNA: TGTGCCAGCAGTTTACCGGGGGGTGAGGGTTTTCTGGATACGCAGTATTTT. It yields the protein CASSLPGGEGFLDTQYF.

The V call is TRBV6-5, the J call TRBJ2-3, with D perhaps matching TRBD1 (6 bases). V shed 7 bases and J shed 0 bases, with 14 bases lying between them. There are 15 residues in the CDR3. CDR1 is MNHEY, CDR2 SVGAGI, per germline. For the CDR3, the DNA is TGTGCCAGCACCGACGGACAGACTAGCACAGATACGCAGTATTTT. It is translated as CASTDGQTSTDTQYF.

Here the CDR3 DNA reads TGTGCCAGCTCACCGCCACTCAGGGGCACCGGGGAGCTGTTTTTT. This gives the protein CASSPPLRGTGELFF. The gene calls are TRBV18 and TRBJ2-2; a weak D match, TRBD1 (6 bases). The CDR3 runs 15 residues. Germline V gene sequence: CDR1 KGHSH, CDR2 LQKENI. V dropped 3 bases and J dropped 4 bases, with 12 bases sitting between them.

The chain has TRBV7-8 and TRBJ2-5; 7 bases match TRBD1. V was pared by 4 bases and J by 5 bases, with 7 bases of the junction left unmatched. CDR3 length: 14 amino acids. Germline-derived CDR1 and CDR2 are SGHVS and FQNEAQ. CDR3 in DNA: TGTGCCAGCAGCTCACGGACAGGCTGGGAGACCCAGTACTTC. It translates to CASSSRTGWETQYF.

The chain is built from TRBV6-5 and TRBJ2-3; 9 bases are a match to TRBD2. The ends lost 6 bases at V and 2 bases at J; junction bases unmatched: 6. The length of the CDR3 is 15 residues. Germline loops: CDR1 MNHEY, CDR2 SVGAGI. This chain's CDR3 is CASRREGWATDTQYF. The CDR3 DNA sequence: TGTGCCAGCAGGCGGGAGGGTTGGGCCACAGATACGCAGTATTTT.

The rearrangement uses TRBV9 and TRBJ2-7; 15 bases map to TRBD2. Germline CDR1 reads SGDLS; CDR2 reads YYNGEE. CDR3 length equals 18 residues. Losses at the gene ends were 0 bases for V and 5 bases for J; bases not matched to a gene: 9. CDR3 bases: TGTGCCAGCAGCGTAGCCCCTGGACTAGCGGGAGGGCCTCACGAGCAGTACTTC. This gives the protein CASSVAPGLAGGPHEQYF.

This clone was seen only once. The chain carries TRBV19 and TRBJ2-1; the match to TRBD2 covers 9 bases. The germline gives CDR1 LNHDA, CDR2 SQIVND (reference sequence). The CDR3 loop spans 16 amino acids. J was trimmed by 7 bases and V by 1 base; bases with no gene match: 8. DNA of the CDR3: TGTGCCAGTAGTATAGTCGGTAGCGGGAGTAGGAATGAGCAGTTCTTC. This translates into CASSIVGSGSRNEQFF.

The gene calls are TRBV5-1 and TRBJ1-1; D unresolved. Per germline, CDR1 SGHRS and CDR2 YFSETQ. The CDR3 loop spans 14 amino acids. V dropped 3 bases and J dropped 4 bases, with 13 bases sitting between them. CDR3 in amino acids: CASSSDREGTEAFF. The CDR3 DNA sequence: TGCGCCAGCAGCTCTGACCGGGAGGGCACTGAAGCTTTCTTT.

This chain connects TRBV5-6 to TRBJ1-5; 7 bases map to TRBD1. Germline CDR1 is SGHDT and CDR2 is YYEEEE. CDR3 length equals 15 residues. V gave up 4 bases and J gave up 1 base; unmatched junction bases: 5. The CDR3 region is CASSAGGMSNQPQHF. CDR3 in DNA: TGTGCCAGCAGCGCAGGGGGAATGAGCAATCAGCCCCAGCATTTT. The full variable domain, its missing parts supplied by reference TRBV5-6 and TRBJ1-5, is DAGVTQSPTHLIKTRGQQVTLRCSPKSGHDTVSWYQQALGQGPQFIFQYYEEEERQRGNFPDRFSGHQFPNYSSELNVNALLLGDSALYLCASSAGGMSNQPQHFGDGTRLSIL.

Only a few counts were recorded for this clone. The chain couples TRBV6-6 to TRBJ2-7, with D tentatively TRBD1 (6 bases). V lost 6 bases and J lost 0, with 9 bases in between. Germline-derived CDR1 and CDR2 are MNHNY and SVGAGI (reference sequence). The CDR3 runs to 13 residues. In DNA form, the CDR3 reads TGTGCCAGCAGGGACAGTTCCTCCTACGAGCAGTACTTC. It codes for CASRDSSSYEQYF.

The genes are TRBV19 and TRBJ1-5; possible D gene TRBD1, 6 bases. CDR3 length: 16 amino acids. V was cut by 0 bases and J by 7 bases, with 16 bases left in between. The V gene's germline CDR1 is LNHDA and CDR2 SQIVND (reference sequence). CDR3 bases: TGTGCCAGTAGTATAGAACAAACAGGGCTCCCCCAGCCCCAGCATTTT. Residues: CASSIEQTGLPQPQHF.

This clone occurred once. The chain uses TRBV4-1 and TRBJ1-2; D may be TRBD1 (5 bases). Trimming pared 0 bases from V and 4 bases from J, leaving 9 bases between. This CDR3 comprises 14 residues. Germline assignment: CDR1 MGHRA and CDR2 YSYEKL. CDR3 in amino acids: CASSQDNQGYGYTF. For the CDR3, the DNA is TGCGCCAGCAGCCAAGATAACCAGGGCTATGGCTACACCTTC.

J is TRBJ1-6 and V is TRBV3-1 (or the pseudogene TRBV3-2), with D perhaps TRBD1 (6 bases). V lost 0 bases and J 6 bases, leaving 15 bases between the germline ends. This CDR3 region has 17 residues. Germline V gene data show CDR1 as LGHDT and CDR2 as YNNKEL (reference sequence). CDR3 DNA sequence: TGTGCCAGCAGCCAAGAACAGGGAAGGATTCTTAATTCACCCCTCCACTTT. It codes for CASSQEQGRILNSPLHF.

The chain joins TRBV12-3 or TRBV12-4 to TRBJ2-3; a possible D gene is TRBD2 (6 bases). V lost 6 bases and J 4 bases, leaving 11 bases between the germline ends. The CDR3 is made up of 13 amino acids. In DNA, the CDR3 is TGTGCCAGCAGACGGGGGAGCGCAGATACGCAGTATTTT. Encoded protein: CASRRGSADTQYF.